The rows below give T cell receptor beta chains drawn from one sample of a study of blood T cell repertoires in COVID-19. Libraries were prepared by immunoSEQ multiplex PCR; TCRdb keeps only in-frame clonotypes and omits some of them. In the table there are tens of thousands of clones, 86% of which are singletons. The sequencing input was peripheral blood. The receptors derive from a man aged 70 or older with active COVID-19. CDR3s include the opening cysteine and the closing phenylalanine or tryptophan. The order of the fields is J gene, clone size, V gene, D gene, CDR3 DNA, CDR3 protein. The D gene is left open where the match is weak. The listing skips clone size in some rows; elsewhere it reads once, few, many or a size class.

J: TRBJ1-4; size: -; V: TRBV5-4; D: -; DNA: TGTGCCAGCAGCATCGGGACCTTCGGGGGGAAACTGTTTTTT; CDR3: CASSIGTFGGKLFF
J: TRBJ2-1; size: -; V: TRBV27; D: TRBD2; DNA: TGTGCCAGCGGGCGGGGGAGGTACAATGAGCAGTTCTTC; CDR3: CASGRGRYNEQFF
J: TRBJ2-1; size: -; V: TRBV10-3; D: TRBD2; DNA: TGTGCCATCAGGGACAGCGGGGGTCAGTTTGAGCAGTTCTTC; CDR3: CAIRDSGGQFEQFF
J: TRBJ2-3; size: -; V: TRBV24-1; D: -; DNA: TGTGCCACCAGTGATTTTCTGACTTTAGATACGCAGTATTTT; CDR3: CATSDFLTLDTQYF
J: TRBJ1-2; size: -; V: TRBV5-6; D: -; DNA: TGTGCCAGCAGCTCCGGGACACTAAGGGGCTACACCTTC; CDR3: CASSSGTLRGYTF
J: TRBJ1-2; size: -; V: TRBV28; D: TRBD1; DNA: TGTGCCAGCAGAAAACGGACAGGGGCTCACTATGGCTACACCTTC; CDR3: CASRKRTGAHYGYTF
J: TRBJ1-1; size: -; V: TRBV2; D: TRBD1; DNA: TGTGCCAGCACTGACCGACAGGGGGCGCGTTCCACTGAAGCTTTCTTT; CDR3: CASTDRQGARSTEAFF
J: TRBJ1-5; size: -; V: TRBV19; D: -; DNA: TGTGCCAGTATAGGCGGGAATCAGCCCCAGCATTTT; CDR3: CASIGGNQPQHF
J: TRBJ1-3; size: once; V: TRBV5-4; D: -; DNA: TGTGCCAGCAGCTTGGCCGCGGGGACTGGAAACACCATATATTTT; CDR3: CASSLAAGTGNTIYF
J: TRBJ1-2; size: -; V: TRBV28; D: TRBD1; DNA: TGTGCCAGCAGTTCCTCAGGGGGTCGCGGCTATGGCTACACCTTC; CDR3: CASSSSGGRGYGYTF
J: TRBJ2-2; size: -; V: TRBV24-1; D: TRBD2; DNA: TGTGCCACCAGTTTGACTAGCTTGAACACCGGGGAGCTGTTTTTT; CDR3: CATSLTSLNTGELFF
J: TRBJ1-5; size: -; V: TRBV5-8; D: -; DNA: TGTGCCAGCAGCTTGGCAGGGCTCGGCAATCAGCCCCAGCATTTT; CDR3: CASSLAGLGNQPQHF
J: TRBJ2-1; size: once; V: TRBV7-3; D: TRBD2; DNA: TGTGCCAGCAGCTTATCGGGGGGTTCCTACAATGAGCAGTTCTTC; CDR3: CASSLSGGSYNEQFF
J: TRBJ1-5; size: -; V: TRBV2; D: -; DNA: TGTGCCAGTGAACTAACTGGCAATCAGCCCCAGCATTTT; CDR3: CASELTGNQPQHF
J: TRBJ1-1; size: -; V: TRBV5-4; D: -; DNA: TGTGCCAGCAGCTTGAACAGGGTGGTTTTCTTT; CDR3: CASSLNRVVFF
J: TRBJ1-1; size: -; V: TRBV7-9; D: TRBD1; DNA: TGTGCCAGCAGCCAGACAGGGTTGAACACTGAAGCTTTCTTT; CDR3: CASSQTGLNTEAFF
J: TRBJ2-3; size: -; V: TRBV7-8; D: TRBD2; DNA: TGTGCCAGCAGCCCCTTGGTGATAGCGGGGGTCACAGATACGCAGTATTTT; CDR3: CASSPLVIAGVTDTQYF
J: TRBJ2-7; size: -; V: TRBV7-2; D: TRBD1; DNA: TGTGCCAGCAACCAGGGGCAGGGGGCAGGGGGCTCCTACGAGCAGTACTTC; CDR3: CASNQGQGAGGSYEQYF
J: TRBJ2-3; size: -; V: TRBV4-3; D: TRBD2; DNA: TGCGCCAGCAGCCAAGTGGGTGGTAGCGGGAGGGGCACGCAGTATTTT; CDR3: CASSQVGGSGRGTQYF
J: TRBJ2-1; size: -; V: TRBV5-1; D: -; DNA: TGCGCCAGCAGCTTGGCGGGACAAGGACACAATGAGCAGTTCTTC; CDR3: CASSLAGQGHNEQFF
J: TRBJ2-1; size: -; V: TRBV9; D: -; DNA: TGTGCCAGCAGCGTAGTTGGGACTGGAAATTACTACAATGAGCAGTTCTTC; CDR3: CASSVVGTGNYYNEQFF
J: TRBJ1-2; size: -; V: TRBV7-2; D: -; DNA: TGTGCCAGCAGCTTAGAGGGGCACTATGGCTACACCTTC; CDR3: CASSLEGHYGYTF
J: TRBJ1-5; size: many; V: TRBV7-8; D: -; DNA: TGTGCCAGCAGCTTAGAGAGGGGGGGGCCCCAGCATTTT; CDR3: CASSLERGGPQHF
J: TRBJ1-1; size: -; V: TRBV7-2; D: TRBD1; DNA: TGTGCCAGCAGCCCAGCCGTGGGGACAGGATCTAAAGCTTTCTTT; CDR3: CASSPAVGTGSKAFF
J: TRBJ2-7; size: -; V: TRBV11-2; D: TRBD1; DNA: TGTGCCAGCAGCTTATCCGGACAGGGGGGAGGTTACTTC; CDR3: CASSLSGQGGGYF
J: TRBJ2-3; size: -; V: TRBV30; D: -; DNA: TGTGCCTGGAATCCGGGAGCTAGCACAGATACGCAGTATTTT; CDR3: CAWNPGASTDTQYF
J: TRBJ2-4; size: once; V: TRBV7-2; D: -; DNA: TGTGCCAGCAGCTTAGTACAGGGAGCCAAAAACATTCAGTACTTC; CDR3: CASSLVQGAKNIQYF
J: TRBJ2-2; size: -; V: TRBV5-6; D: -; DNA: TGTGCCAGCAGCGCGGACACAGGGTTGGACACCGGGGAGCTGTTTTTT; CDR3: CASSADTGLDTGELFF
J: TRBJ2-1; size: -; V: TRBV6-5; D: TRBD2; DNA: TGTGCCAGCAGTTTGACTAGCGGGGGCCCTCAGGATGAGCAGTTCTTC; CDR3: CASSLTSGGPQDEQFF
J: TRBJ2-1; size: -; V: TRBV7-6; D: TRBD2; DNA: TGTGCCAGCAGCTTGTCCGATTCCTTACTAGCGGGGTTTCCAAATGAGCAGTTCTTC; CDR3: CASSLSDSLLAGFPNEQFF
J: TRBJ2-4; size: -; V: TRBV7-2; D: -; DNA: TGTGCCAGCAGCTCGGGAAGGAAGAACATTCAGTACTTC; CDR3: CASSSGRKNIQYF
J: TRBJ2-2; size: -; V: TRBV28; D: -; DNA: TGTGCCAGCAGTTTTCTGCAGGGTGGGACCGGGGAGCTGTTTTTT; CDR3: CASSFLQGGTGELFF
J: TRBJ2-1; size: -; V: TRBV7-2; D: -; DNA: TGTGCCAGCAGCTTAGATGGCGGGGGCCGCGATGAGCAGTTCTTC; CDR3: CASSLDGGGRDEQFF
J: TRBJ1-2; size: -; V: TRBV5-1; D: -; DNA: TGCGCCAGCAGCTTTGGGCGTCTCTATGGCTACACCTTC; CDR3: CASSFGRLYGYTF
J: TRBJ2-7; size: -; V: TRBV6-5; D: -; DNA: TGTGCCAGCAGTTACTCGGTGGGGGCGGGCGAGCAGTACTTC; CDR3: CASSYSVGAGEQYF
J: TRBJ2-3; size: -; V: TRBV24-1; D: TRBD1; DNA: TGTGCCACCGGGACAGAGGTGGCAGATACGCAGTATTTT; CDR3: CATGTEVADTQYF
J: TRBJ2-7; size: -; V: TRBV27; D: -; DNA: TGTGCCAGCAGGCGGGTAGATCGCTACGAGCAGTACTTC; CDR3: CASRRVDRYEQYF
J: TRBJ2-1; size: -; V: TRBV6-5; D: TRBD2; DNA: TGTGCCAGCACTGCCTTCCTAGCGGGGGACAATGAGCAGTTCTTC; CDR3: CASTAFLAGDNEQFF
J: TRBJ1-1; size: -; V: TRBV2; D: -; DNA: TGTGCCAGCAGTGAACAGGGTGGCCTGAACACTGAAGCTTTCTTT; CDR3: CASSEQGGLNTEAFF
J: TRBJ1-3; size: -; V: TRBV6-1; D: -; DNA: TGTGCCAGCAGTGAAAGAGGTGGAAACACCATATATTTT; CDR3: CASSERGGNTIYF
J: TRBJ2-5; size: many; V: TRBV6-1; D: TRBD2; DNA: TGTGCCAGCAGTGAAGAGGCGGGAGGGCGGTCGACCCAGTACTTC; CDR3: CASSEEAGGRSTQYF
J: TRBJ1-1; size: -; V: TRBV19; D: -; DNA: TGTGCCAGTACCCGACAGGCCCCCCTCATGAACACTGAAGCTTTCTTT; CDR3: CASTRQAPLMNTEAFF
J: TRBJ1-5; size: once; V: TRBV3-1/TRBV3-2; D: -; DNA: TGTGCCAGCAGCCCCTCCCTCGGGATTCATCAGCCCCAGCATTTT; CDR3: CASSPSLGIHQPQHF
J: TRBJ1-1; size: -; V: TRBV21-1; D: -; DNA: TGTGCCAGCAGCAAAATGCACAGGGTCACTGAAGCTTTCTTT; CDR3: CASSKMHRVTEAFF
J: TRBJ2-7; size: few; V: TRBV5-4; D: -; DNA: TGTGCCAGCAGCTTGGCCCGGACTCCCTACGAGCAGTACTTC; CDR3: CASSLARTPYEQYF
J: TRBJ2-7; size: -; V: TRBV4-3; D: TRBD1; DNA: TGCGCCAGCAGCCAAGGAACAGGGGTTGGCTCCTACGAGCAGTACTTC; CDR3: CASSQGTGVGSYEQYF
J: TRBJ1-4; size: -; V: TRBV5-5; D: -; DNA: TGTGCCAGCAGCTCCGGTGGTGGGGGGAATGAAAAACTGTTTTTT; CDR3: CASSSGGGGNEKLFF